This T cell receptor beta chain was retrieved from a study of blood T cell repertoires in COVID-19. Study-wide background: COVID-19 samples collected from the United States, Italy and Spain covered acute and convalescent phases. PBMCs, B-cell-depleted T cells, or T cells were the source of the cDNA or gDNA that made up the material.

Germline values: CDR1 GTSNPN, CDR2 SVGIG (reference sequence). There are 11 residues in the CDR3. In the original workflow: Researchers report that nucleated cell counts were estimated from reference gene primer amplification. This table comes from immunoSEQ multiplex PCR, and its TCRdb copy is limited to in-frame clones, with some not included. V, J and clone size derive from that table, while D and trimming were established from the DNA sequence. In the table there are 150,000 to 200,000 clones, 81% of which are singletons. Regarding this clone: Germline and junction disagree at one end, which may indicate a read error.

The sequenced material came from peripheral blood. This clonotype originated in a human donor in a cohort sampled during active COVID-19. The chain has TRBV30 and TRBJ1-1, with 7 nucleotides matching TRBD1. CDR3 DNA sequence: TGTGCCTGGAACACAGGGGCTGAAACTTTCTTT. It specifies CAWNTGAETFF.